The 26 T cell receptor beta chains below were found in one sample sequenced in a study of blood T cell repertoires in COVID-19. The table came from immunoSEQ multiplex PCR; TCRdb's copy has only in-frame clones and leaves some out. In the table there are some 170,000 clones, about three quarters of which are singletons. The sequencing input was peripheral blood. Source of these receptors: a woman in her forties or fifties with active or convalescent COVID-19.

The chain uses TRBV2 and TRBJ1-4; no clear D. V was clipped by 8 bases and J by 2 bases, with 18 bases between them. The CDR3 consists of 16 residues. The V gene's germline CDR1 is SNHLY and CDR2 FYNNEI. CDR3 sequence: CASCRMAGGTNEKLFF. As DNA, the CDR3 is TGTGCCAGCTGCCGGATGGCAGGAGGGACTAATGAAAAACTGTTTTTT.

The rearrangement joins TRBV6-5 to TRBJ1-5; D ambiguous. V shed 7 bases and J shed 7 bases, with 17 bases lying between them. The CDR3 is made up of 14 amino acids. Germline V gives CDR1 MNHEY, CDR2 SVGAGI. The CDR3 bases are TGTGCCAGCAAGCCGGGCCCCGAGGGACAGCCCCAGCATTTT. As protein: CASKPGPEGQPQHF.

The J gene is TRBJ1-2, the V gene TRBV13; 8 nucleotides agree with TRBD1. Germline V gene data show CDR1 as PRHDT and CDR2 as FYEKMQ (reference sequence). V lost 5 bases, J lost 2 bases, and 4 bases stayed unmatched. The CDR3 totals 14 residues. The CDR3 spells CASSADRVNYGYTF. CDR3 nucleotides: TGTGCCAGCAGCGCGGACAGGGTAAACTATGGCTACACCTTC.

V usage is TRBV6-6 and J usage is TRBJ1-2; 8 bases fit TRBD1. Germline CDR1 is MNHNY and CDR2 is SVGAGI (reference sequence). V dropped 5 bases and J dropped 0; count of bases not matched to a gene: 5. CDR3 length: 15 amino acids. The CDR3 spells CASSNTGQANYGYTF. For the CDR3, the DNA is TGTGCCAGCAGTAATACGGGACAGGCTAACTATGGCTACACCTTC.

V is TRBV28 and J is TRBJ2-2; D is uncertain. CDR1 MDHEN and CDR2 SYDVKM come from the germline V gene. This CDR3 comprises 12 residues. The germline V and J ends were trimmed by 5 bases and 1 base, with 2 bases remaining between them. Here the CDR3 reads CASSRNTGELFF. The CDR3, as DNA: TGTGCCAGCAGTCGGAACACCGGGGAGCTGTTTTTT.

The chain links TRBV7-8 to TRBJ1-3; D is unresolved. Germline V gene sequence: CDR1 SGHVS, CDR2 FQNEAQ. There are 14 residues in the CDR3. Trimming removed 3 bases at V and 3 bases at J, with 9 bases between. The CDR3 DNA sequence: TGTGCCAGCAGCTTGCGAGGAAGTGGAAACACCATATATTTT. Its translation is CASSLRGSGNTIYF.

The J gene is TRBJ1-3, the V gene TRBV6-6, with D possibly being TRBD1 (5 bases). V gave up 8 bases and J gave up 1 base, with 15 bases separating them. Germline V gene data show CDR1 as MNHNY and CDR2 as SVGAGI (reference sequence). The CDR3 loop spans 15 amino acids. CDR3 bases: TGTGCCAGCTGTCCTCGACAGCTTTCTGGAAACACCATATATTTT. Translating gives CASCPRQLSGNTIYF.

The chain joins TRBV30 to TRBJ1-6; TRBD1 matches at 8 bases. V was clipped by 3 bases and J by 10 bases; unmatched bases: 11. The CDR3 spans 15 residues. Germline CDR1 and CDR2: GTSNPN and SVGIG (reference sequence). The CDR3: CAWSPPDRARSPLHF. The CDR3 DNA reads as TGTGCCTGGAGCCCTCCGGACAGGGCTAGGTCACCCCTCCACTTT. Based on the CDR3 plus reference TRBV30 and TRBJ1-6, the full variable domain is SQTIHQWPATLVQPVGSPLSLECTVEGTSNPNLYWYRQAAGRGLQLLFYSVGIGQISSEVPQNLSASRPQDRQFILSSKKLLLSDSGFYLCAWSPPDRARSPLHFGNGTRLTVT.

The chain couples TRBV7-2 to TRBJ1-1; the D gene is possibly TRBD1 (6 bases). Germline V gene data show CDR1 as SGHTA and CDR2 as FQGNSA. V was clipped by 5 bases and J by 9 bases, with 16 bases between them. The CDR3 length is 13 residues. DNA for the CDR3: TGTGCCAGCAGCAGGACAGCAGAGCTGAAAGCTTTCTTT. Its translation: CASSRTAELKAFF.

This chain connects TRBV6-5 to TRBJ2-7, with 10 nucleotides matching TRBD1. Germline lookup yields CDR1 MNHEY and CDR2 SVGAGI. The CDR3 runs to 13 residues. After removal of 8 bases from V and 6 bases from J, the junction contained 7 bases not matched to a gene. The CDR3 bases are TGTGCCAGCTCGGGGGACAGGGGCTCCGAGCAGTACTTC. As protein: CASSGDRGSEQYF.

V is TRBV28 and J is TRBJ1-2, with 7 bases matching TRBD1. The germline V gene has CDR1 MDHEN and CDR2 SYDVKM. The CDR3 spans 14 residues. The V gene end was trimmed by 6 bases and the J gene end by 8 bases; junction bases not matched to a gene: 12. CDR3 in DNA: TGTGCCAGCAGACCTGGACAGCCCAGGGGGGGCTACACCTTC. Translating gives CASRPGQPRGGYTF.

The rearrangement links TRBV5-6 to TRBJ1-1, with D possibly being TRBD1 (5 bases). The germline V and J ends were trimmed by 3 bases and 7 bases, with 7 bases remaining between them. The CDR3 is 11 residues long. CDR1 and CDR2 (germline): SGHDT, YYEEEE. In DNA form, the CDR3 reads TGTGCCAGCAGCTCGGGACTTGAAGCTTTCTTT. It specifies CASSSGLEAFF.

With regard to this clone: Other DNA variants within this sample encode the same CDR3. CDR3 coding DNA: TGTGCCAGCAGCCCGGACAGGACTAGCACAGATACGCAGTATTTT. It encodes CASSPDRTSTDTQYF. This chain links TRBV11-2 with TRBJ2-3, with 7 bases lining up with TRBD1. Losses at the gene ends were 5 bases for V and 0 bases for J; bases not matched to a gene: 5. Germline CDR1 is SGHAT and CDR2 is FQNNGV. The CDR3 consists of 15 residues.

The rearrangement links TRBV4-3 to TRBJ1-4; D is unclear. Germline CDR1 is LGHNA and CDR2 is YSLEER. The V end lost 2 bases, the J end lost 7 bases, and 8 bases lay between the germline ends. This CDR3 is built from 13 residues. In DNA form, the CDR3 reads TGCGCCAGCAGCCAAACAGCCCGTGAAAAACTGTTTTTT. This gives the protein CASSQTAREKLFF.

V usage is TRBV4-2 and J usage is TRBJ2-7; TRBD1 agrees at 11 bases. The V and J ends lost 3 bases and 6 bases, in that order; junction bases with no gene match: 4. Germline CDR1 LGHNA, CDR2 YNFKEQ. The CDR3 is 14 amino acids. Written as DNA, the CDR3 is TGTGCCAGCAGCCAGGACAGGGGGCCCAGCGAGCAGTACTTC. This sequence encodes CASSQDRGPSEQYF.

The chain uses TRBV6-2 or TRBV6-3 and TRBJ1-6, with TRBD1 identical over 8 bases. Per germline, CDR1 MNHEY and CDR2 SVGEGT. The CDR3 consists of 15 residues. The junction had 8 bases not matched to a gene; V was cut back by 6 bases and J by 7 bases. The CDR3 reads CASSFRAGGNSPLHF. The CDR3, as DNA: TGTGCCAGCAGCTTTCGGGCAGGGGGCAATTCACCCCTCCACTTT.

This chain links TRBV7-3 with TRBJ2-7; TRBD2 might be the D (6 bases). Germline V gene data show CDR1 as SGHTA and CDR2 as FQGTGA. The CDR3 consists of 15 residues. Trimming removed 2 bases at V and 1 base at J, with 12 bases between. CDR3 in amino acids: CASSLRPGASYEQYF. The CDR3 region has the DNA TGTGCCAGCAGCTTACGTCCGGGAGCGTCCTACGAGCAGTACTTC.

The chain links TRBV9 to TRBJ2-7; TRBD2 matches at 9 bases. After removal of 4 bases from V and 5 bases from J, the junction contained 10 bases not matched to a gene. This CDR3 comprises 15 residues. Germline V lookup: CDR1 SGDLS, CDR2 YYNGEE. The CDR3 coding sequence is TGTGCCAGCAGCCCCCAACCCCTAGCGGGGCACGAGCAGTACTTC. This gives the protein CASSPQPLAGHEQYF.

The chain combines TRBV20-1 with TRBJ1-1; the D is unclear. The CDR3 is 11 amino acids. In germline, CDR1 is DFQATT, CDR2 SNEGSKA (reference sequence). Between the trimmed V and J ends, which lost 1 base and 4 bases, there was a span of 4 bases. This CDR3 reads CSARAGTEAFF. CDR3 bases: TGCAGTGCTAGAGCAGGCACTGAAGCTTTCTTT.

The J gene is TRBJ1-6, the V gene TRBV19; no firm D call. This CDR3 contains 15 residues. CDR1 is LNHDA, CDR2 SQIVND, per germline (reference sequence). V lost 4 bases and J 3 bases, leaving 10 bases between the germline ends. CDR3 bases: TGTGCCAGTAGTACAGAGGTGCGCTATAATTCACCCCTCCACTTT. This translates into CASSTEVRYNSPLHF. Full variable domain (outside the CDR3, taken from reference TRBV19 and TRBJ1-6): DGGITQSPKYLFRKEGQNVTLSCEQNLNHDAMYWYRQDPGQGLRLIYYSQIVNDFQKGDIAEGYSVSREKKESFPLTVTSAQKNPTAFYLCASSTEVRYNSPLHFGNGTRLTVT.

V is TRBV6-5 and J is TRBJ2-1, with D possibly being TRBD1 (6 bases). Per germline, CDR1 MNHEY and CDR2 SVGAGI. The CDR3 totals 16 residues. V was cut by 0 bases and J by 2 bases, with 11 bases left in between. The CDR3 is CASSYSKGVPYNEQFF. DNA of the CDR3: TGTGCCAGCAGTTACTCCAAGGGGGTCCCCTACAATGAGCAGTTCTTC.

V gene TRBV28 combines with J gene TRBJ1-2; the match to TRBD1 covers 7 bases. V shed 4 bases and J 6 bases; nucleotides not matched to a gene: 8. The CDR3 extends over 14 amino acids. CDR1 MDHEN and CDR2 SYDVKM come from the germline V gene. CDR3 amino acids: CASSSPGQTHGYTF. The CDR3 DNA is TGTGCCAGCAGTTCTCCGGGACAGACACATGGCTACACCTTC.

In this sample, this clone turned up once. The chain couples TRBV18 to TRBJ1-2; no firm D call. The CDR3 is 15 residues long. Per germline, CDR1 KGHSH and CDR2 LQKENI. V was clipped by 2 bases and J by 3 bases, with 13 bases between them. Here the CDR3 reads CASSPGPSPDYGYTF. DNA of the CDR3: TGTGCCAGCTCACCAGGGCCCTCTCCCGACTATGGCTACACCTTC.

V is TRBV7-2 and J is TRBJ1-2, with 7 bases fitting TRBD1. Germline-derived CDR1 and CDR2 are SGHTA and FQGNSA. V lost 4 bases and J lost 5; bases outside the gene matches: 13. The CDR3 covers 16 residues. The CDR3 region has the DNA TGTGCCAGCAGCTCCCCCGGGACAGTGGTAGGATATGGCTACACCTTC. Amino acids: CASSSPGTVVGYGYTF.

The genes are TRBV3-1 (or the pseudogene TRBV3-2) and TRBJ1-1, with a tentative D call TRBD1 (6 bases). The CDR3 runs 12 residues. V lost 4 bases and J 5 bases, leaving 8 bases between the germline ends. Germline lookup yields CDR1 LGHDT and CDR2 YNNKEL (reference sequence). Here the CDR3 DNA reads TGTGCCAGCAGCCGTGGACAGACTGAAGCTTTCTTT. Translated: CASSRGQTEAFF.

Here the CDR3 DNA reads TGTGCCAGCAGTTGGGGGGTTGAAAAACTGTTTTTT. It is translated as CASSWGVEKLFF. This rearrangement joins TRBV28 to TRBJ1-4; weak D call: TRBD1 (5 bases). CDR3 length: 12 residues. Trimming left V 4 bases short and J 7 bases short, with 7 bases between. CDR1 and CDR2 (germline): MDHEN, SYDVKM.